A selection of T cell receptor beta chains follows, all from one sample in a study of graft-versus-host responses after intestinal transplantation. The protocol was immunoSEQ multiplex PCR, while the TCRdb copy is restricted to in-frame clones and leaves out a portion. The table shows 85,000 to 100,000 clones, with approximately 90% occurring only once. For these TCRs, the target antigens are not known. Sequencing used unstimulated CD4+ T cells sorted from spleen or lymph node cells, obtained before transplant. The receptors here all came from a human donor who was the organ donor for an intestinal transplant. The CDR3 runs from the conserved cysteine through the conserved F or W. A D gene is named only where the DNA matches it firmly. The size field is filled for only some rows; it gives once, few, many or a size class.

J,V,D,size,DNA,CDR3
TRBJ2-7,TRBV27,NA,NA,TGTGCCAGCAGTTTAAGCGGCCTTGGAGGCTACGAGCAGTACTTC,CASSLSGLGGYEQYF
TRBJ2-2,TRBV10-1,NA,NA,TGCGCCAGCAGTGAGTCTGGGCAGTCCACCGGGGAGCTGTTTTTT,CASSESGQSTGELFF
TRBJ2-6,TRBV29-1,TRBD1,NA,TGCAGCGTTGAAGGGACAGGTGGGGCCAACGTCCTGACTTTC,CSVEGTGGANVLTF
TRBJ1-2,TRBV30,NA,NA,TGTGCCTGGATCAACGGAGACAGGTTTTCATATGGCTACACCTTC,CAWINGDRFSYGYTF
TRBJ1-4,TRBV7-2,NA,NA,TGTGCCAGCAGCTTAGCGCCAGGCAATAATGAAAAACTGTTTTTT,CASSLAPGNNEKLFF
TRBJ2-7,TRBV18,TRBD1,NA,TGTGCCAGCTCACCAAAGGCAGGGGGTTACGAGCAGTACTTC,CASSPKAGGYEQYF
TRBJ2-5,TRBV7-2,TRBD2,NA,TGTGCCAGCAGCTTCATAGATCGGGGGGCCCAGTACTTC,CASSFIDRGAQYF
TRBJ1-5,TRBV19,NA,NA,TGTGCCAGTAGTCCAAAGGGGGGGCAGCCCCAGCATTTT,CASSPKGGQPQHF
TRBJ1-2,TRBV18,TRBD1,NA,TGTGCCAGCTCCATCATAGACAGGGGAGCCTATGGCTACACCTTC,CASSIIDRGAYGYTF
TRBJ2-7,TRBV6-1,TRBD2,NA,TGTGCCAGCAGGCCCGGGGTAGCGGGGTCTAACGAGCAGTACTTC,CASRPGVAGSNEQYF
TRBJ1-2,TRBV10-3,NA,NA,TGTGCCATCAGTGGTGACATGGCTATCGGTAACTATGGCTACACCTTC,CAISGDMAIGNYGYTF
TRBJ2-2,TRBV10-3,NA,NA,TGTGCCATCAGTGAGTTACTCGGGATAGTTGGGACCGGGGAGCTGTTTTTT,CAISELLGIVGTGELFF
TRBJ1-5,TRBV2,TRBD1,NA,TGTGCCAGCAGTAACAGGGGGCTCAGTCAGCCCCAGCATTTT,CASSNRGLSQPQHF
TRBJ2-7,TRBV6-1,NA,NA,TGTGCCGGCGGGTTCGCACCCGGCTACGAGCAGTACTTC,CAGGFAPGYEQYF
TRBJ1-6,TRBV30,NA,NA,TGTGCCTGGAGTCCCGGGGATTCACCCCTCCACTTT,CAWSPGDSPLHF
TRBJ2-6,TRBV4-1,TRBD1,NA,TGCGCCACGGGGACAGGGGCGACCTCTGGGGCCAACGTCCTGACTTTC,CATGTGATSGANVLTF
TRBJ2-3,TRBV5-1,NA,NA,TGCGCCAGCTCACGGACTCTCACAGATACGCAGTATTTT,CASSRTLTDTQYF
TRBJ2-7,TRBV28,NA,NA,TGTGCCAGCAGTCGGCGAGCGGGCGAGCAGTACTTC,CASSRRAGEQYF
TRBJ2-5,TRBV7-9,TRBD2,NA,TGTGCCAGCGGGAGGGGCGTGGAGACCCAGTACTTC,CASGRGVETQYF
TRBJ1-2,TRBV4-2,NA,NA,TGTGCCAGCAGCCCCGACGGGGGTAACTATGGCTACACCTTC,CASSPDGGNYGYTF
TRBJ2-2,TRBV5-1,TRBD2,NA,TGCGCCAGCAGCTTGTTAGCGGGGGTTGTCGGGGAGCTGTTTTTT,CASSLLAGVVGELFF
TRBJ1-5,TRBV6-1,NA,NA,TGTGCCAGCAGTGAACCCCGCAGGGATGGGCAGCCCCAGCATTTT,CASSEPRRDGQPQHF
TRBJ2-2,TRBV2,NA,once,TGTGCCAGCTCTTCCAGGAACACCGGGGAGCTGTTTTTT,CASSSRNTGELFF
TRBJ1-1,TRBV19,NA,NA,TGTGCCAGTAGTAGGGCGGGGGCGAACACTGAAGCTTTCTTT,CASSRAGANTEAFF
TRBJ1-4,TRBV20-1,NA,NA,TGCAGTGCCCGGGGGGTAGAAAAACTGTTTTTT,CSARGVEKLFF
TRBJ1-1,TRBV7-8,NA,once,TGTGCCAGCAGCCTCCGGACGAGGGGGGGGAACACTGAAGCTTTCTTT,CASSLRTRGGNTEAFF
TRBJ2-2,TRBV10-3,TRBD1,NA,TGTGCCATCAGTACCGGGGGACAGGGCTACACCGGGGAGCTGTTTTTT,CAISTGGQGYTGELFF
TRBJ1-2,TRBV9,TRBD1,NA,TGTGCCAGCAGCGTAGAGGGACAGGGCTATGGCTACACCTTC,CASSVEGQGYGYTF
TRBJ2-1,TRBV5-4,NA,once,TGTGCCAGCAGCTTCAGTACGGGTGAGCAGTTCTTC,CASSFSTGEQFF